This TCR beta chain was captured by sequencing in a study of T cells in Graves' hyperthyroidism and ophthalmopathy (dated by TCRdb to about 2019). Regarding the complete study: Peripheral blood was sampled at the time of initial diagnosis, prior to any treatment. To identify TCR V-J signatures that set the groups apart, the researchers used a discovery cohort of about a hundred patients, made up of 40 to 45 with Graves' ophthalmopathy and 55 to 65 with stable Graves' hyperthyroidism. In addition, the study compared T-cell repertoires in thyroid tissue and in blood from a handful of Graves' hyperthyroidism patients. The 100 discovery patients were randomly split 7:3 into training and test sets. Prospective prediction of ophthalmopathy was tested in an independent validation cohort of approximately 19 hyperthyroidism patients and 17 patients who later progressed to ophthalmopathy. After sampling, hyperthyroidism patients received methimazole starting at 30 mg daily, and ophthalmopathy patients received high-dose intravenous methylprednisolone. The paper describes TCR Vbeta CDR3 sequencing of around 140 peripheral blood samples, made up of some 42 ophthalmopathy patients, around 73 hyperthyroidism patients and approximately 17 progressor patients. Broad study findings and their caveats: Sample size was not statistically predetermined, and blinding of investigators to group allocation was not performed. A 13 V-J signature model separated ophthalmopathy from stable hyperthyroidism, with 87.88% sensitivity and about 81% specificity in cross-validation and 80%/75% in testing. Most expanded thyroid clonotypes (frequency above 0.001) were also detected in blood, suggesting blood repertoires may reflect thyroid immune responses. In validation, progression to ophthalmopathy was predicted by the model with 55% to 71% sensitivity and around 76% specificity, a median of approximately 6.5 months before onset.

Graves' hyperthyroidism was defined as stable when no progression to ophthalmopathy occurred over 18 months of follow-up. Hyperthyroidism patients were newly diagnosed, with disease duration under 2 months, and aged 18 to 65 years. Any patient with an uncontrolled infection, another autoimmune disease, pregnancy or lactation was excluded. Diagnoses were based on clinical symptoms, serum thyroxine and TRAb, thyroid ultrasound and orbital computed tomography. PBMCs were isolated from about 10 ml of fresh peripheral blood by Ficoll-Paque density gradient centrifugation. Total RNA was extracted with Trizol reagent, and quality was checked on an Agilent 2100 Bioanalyzer. The TCR beta CDR3 regions were amplified from the RNA transcripts. The TCR CDR3 was subjected to a first round of RT-PCR using the HTBI primer set and the Qiagen OneStep RT-PCR kit. Libraries were constructed in a second round of multiplex PCR, after which size selection and purification were carried out. Paired-end sequencing of the libraries was performed with 100 bp reads on an Illumina HiSeq2000. As for the original processing: SOAPnuke was used to process the raw data, removing reads that contained adapters or uncalled bases, had a mean Phred below 15, or lacked an exact match to the constant primer or identifier. COPE v1.2.5 was used to merge high-quality paired reads, and clonotypes were defined as unique nucleotide sequences. MiTCR v1.1 was used to align clonotypes to the IMGT TRBV, TRBD and TRBJ reference segments. The analysis was restricted to V-J combinations with a frequency above 0.0001, which together covered over 99% of the repertoires. The TCS score was defined as the ratio of F50 (clonal expansion) to E x V (chaos), calculated using BLOSUM62-based TCRdist between CDR3 peptides within each V-J. Welch's t-statistics and random forest reduced around 510 V-J features to roughly 13, which were used in a naive Bayes classifier (R e1071). Using fastp at Q25 and MiXCR, TCRdb reprocessed the public reads and kept productive beta chains. Duplicate CDR3 protein sequences are folded into a single record with the most common DNA and genes. The V and J calls and clone size come from TCRdb's table, not from the authors' own analysis. This sample has 500,000 to 750,000 distinct CDR3 sequences in its table, and around a sixth of those were observed once. The top ten clones comprise 6.5% to 8% of the sample.

Sequences KGHSH (CDR1) and LQKENI (CDR2) are obtained from the germline V gene. The CDR3 holds 16 amino acids from the cysteine to the phenylalanine. The retained sequence is limited to the CDR3, 48 bases, with the frame set at the first base. V loses 5 bases of germline sequence and J loses 6 bases, and the interval between the two ends is 20 bases. This clonotype has just a few counts. Its antigen is currently not known. No base qualities exist here, and no much larger clone lies one base off it. This sequence was found in a woman aged 25-40 years with Graves' hyperthyroidism. The V and J genes are TRBV18 and TRBJ2-1, with the D gene uncertain. Sequencing input: blood. The CDR3 reads as follows: CASSNTWQVTPNEQFF. The bases read TGTGCCAGCTCAAACACCTGGCAGGTAACCCCCAATGAGCAGTTCTTC.